The TCR beta chain under discussion was sequenced for a study of T cells in Graves' hyperthyroidism and ophthalmopathy. Whole-study context: Upon initial diagnosis and before any treatment, peripheral blood was collected.

This clonotype was observed many times. Its antigen remains unknown. Per the germline V gene, CDR1 is SGHTA and CDR2 is FQGNSA. The CDR3 length is 13 residues. Between the trimmed V and J ends, which lost 5 bases and 4 bases, there was a span of 12 bases. In patients aged 18 to 65, hyperthyroidism was newly diagnosed, with duration under 2 months. Initially, at the first diagnosis of hyperthyroidism and before any ophthalmopathy symptoms, blood was sampled. Whole-study results and caveats: By a 13 V-J model, ophthalmopathy was set apart from stable hyperthyroidism.

Template material for amplifying TCR beta CDR3 regions consisted of RNA transcripts. The study used the HTBI primer set for a first-round RT-PCR of the TCR CDR3. In TCRdb, the multiplex PCR reads were re-called with MiXCR into one record per CDR3 protein. The table lists approximately 600,000 distinct CDR3 sequences, 11% to 15% of them singletons, with almost 6% in the top ten. Sequencing was carried out using blood. The chain recombines TRBV7-2 with TRBJ2-7, with D perhaps assigned TRBD1 or TRBD2 (5 bases each). The origin of this receptor is a woman in her 30s with Graves' hyperthyroidism that later progressed to Graves' ophthalmopathy. In nucleotides, the CDR3 is TGTGCCAGCAGCGGGACCCCGGGTTACGAGCAGTACTTC. Its translation is CASSGTPGYEQYF.